Each of the 7 T cell receptor beta chains below was sequenced from the same sample in a study of T-cell memory formation after mild COVID-19. TCRdb re-called the 5' RACE reads through MiXCR, storing one row per CDR3 protein. The sample has 150,000 to 200,000 distinct CDR3 sequences, around 10% seen once. Sequenced material: PBMCs or a T cell subset sorted from them (not recorded which). Receptors were obtained from a man between 18 and 35 years old who had mild COVID-19 (a few samples of this study predate the infection). Cell type and time point are not known.

This clonotype was observed a handful of times. The V and J genes are TRBV4-1 and TRBJ1-6; D is undetermined. This CDR3 has 18 residues. V was trimmed by 0 bases and J by 10 bases, leaving 22 bases between them. In germline, CDR1 is MGHRA, CDR2 YSYEKL. CDR3 amino acids: CASSQDSVGRTQSSPLHF. Here the CDR3 DNA reads TGCGCCAGCAGCCAAGATTCCGTTGGGAGGACCCAATCATCACCCCTCCACTTT.

This clonotype was observed a handful of times. The rearrangement uses TRBV7-9 and TRBJ2-5; tentatively, D is TRBD1 (6 bases). This CDR3 is built from 13 residues. The germline CDR1 and CDR2 sequences are SEHNR and FQNEAQ (reference sequence). V lost 5 bases, J lost 4 bases, and 11 bases lay in between. Here the CDR3 reads CASSPGALETQYF. DNA for the CDR3: TGTGCCAGCAGCCCAGGGGCCCTAGAGACCCAGTACTTC.

This clonotype has only a few counts. The chain combines TRBV4-3 with TRBJ2-3, with TRBD2 matching over 9 bases. CDR1 LGHNA and CDR2 YSLEER come from the germline V gene. The trim removed 3 bases at V and 2 bases at J, leaving 6 bases unmatched. This CDR3 is built from 16 residues. CDR3 in DNA: TGCGCCAGCAGCCATCGACTAGCGGTCCCCACAGATACGCAGTATTTT. Residues: CASSHRLAVPTDTQYF.

This clonotype was picked up a small number of times. The chain employs TRBV12-3 or TRBV12-4 and TRBJ1-4; TRBD1 is a possible D gene (5 bases). CDR3 length equals 17 residues. The V end lost 3 bases, the J end lost 5 bases, and 19 bases lay between the germline ends. CDR3 sequence reads: CASSFTPGAGENEKLFF. CDR3 nucleotides: TGTGCCAGCAGTTTTACTCCCGGGGCCGGAGAGAATGAAAAACTGTTTTTT.

The rearrangement uses TRBV7-9 and TRBJ2-5; D gene unclear. The V end lost 1 base, the J end lost 9 bases, and 9 bases lay between the germline ends. The CDR3 contains 12 residues. CDR1 is SEHNR, CDR2 FQNEAQ, per germline (reference sequence). The CDR3 nucleotides read TGTGCCAGCAGCTTAGTGGGTGGCGCCCAGTACTTC. It is translated as CASSLVGGAQYF.

This clonotype turned up a few times. V usage is TRBV5-1 and J usage is TRBJ1-5; 7 nucleotides line up with TRBD1. The trim removed 0 bases at V and 7 bases at J, leaving 19 bases unmatched. The CDR3 runs 19 residues. Germline V gene data show CDR1 as SGHRS and CDR2 as YFSETQ. The CDR3 is CASSLAPLGRGRTEQPQHF. In DNA form, the CDR3 reads TGCGCCAGCAGCTTGGCCCCCCTGGGGAGGGGGCGGACGGAACAGCCCCAGCATTTT. Together with reference TRBV5-1 and TRBJ1-5, the CDR3 gives the full variable domain: KAGVTQTPRYLIKTRGQQVTLSCSPISGHRSVSWYQQTPGQGLQFLFEYFSETQRNKGNFPGRFSGRQFSNSRSEMNVSTLELGDSALYLCASSLAPLGRGRTEQPQHFGDGTRLSIL.

This clonotype was found many times. The chain combines TRBV7-9 with TRBJ2-5; no reliable D call. Germline V gene lookup returns CDR1 SEHNR and CDR2 FQNEAQ (reference sequence). The CDR3 is 14 amino acids. V gave up 5 bases and J gave up 5 bases, with 15 bases separating them. CDR3 in DNA: TGTGCCAGCAGCCCCGGCGGCAGTTCGGAGACCCAGTACTTC. This gives the protein CASSPGGSSETQYF. The whole variable domain, remainder taken from reference TRBV7-9 and TRBJ2-5, is DTGVSQNPRHKITKRGQNVTFRCDPISEHNRLYWYRQTLGQGPEFLTYFQNEAQLEKSRLLSDRFSAERPKGSFSTLEIQRTEQGDSAMYLCASSPGGSSETQYFGPGTRLLVL.